Each of the 8 T cell receptor beta chains below was sequenced from the same sample in a study of T cell responses to AZD1222 COVID-19 vaccine. Generated by immunoSEQ multiplex PCR, the TCRdb table keeps only in-frame clones and is missing some. The sample consists of over 45,000 clones, about 88% of them appearing once. Sequencing used peripheral blood, obtained 28 days after the second AZD1222 dose. All receptors come from an adult who received the AZD1222 COVID-19 vaccine.

J is TRBJ2-2 and V is TRBV13, with D perhaps assigned TRBD1 or TRBD2 (6 bases each). The CDR3 is made up of 14 amino acids. Germline CDR1 and CDR2: PRHDT and FYEKMQ (reference sequence). V lost 7 bases and J lost 4, with 13 bases in between. The CDR3 is CASKGGTPTGELFF. CDR3 in DNA: TGTGCCAGCAAAGGGGGGACGCCCACCGGGGAGCTGTTTTTT.

This sequence joins TRBV18 and TRBJ2-1; D is perhaps TRBD1 (5 bases). The CDR3 is 16 amino acids. V shed 6 bases and J shed 0 bases, with 15 bases lying between them. The germline V gene has CDR1 KGHSH and CDR2 LQKENI. CDR3 DNA: TGTGCCAGCTCGGGTGAGCAGGGAAGCTCCTACAATGAGCAGTTCTTC. It specifies CASSGEQGSSYNEQFF. Full variable domain (remainder filled in from reference TRBV18 and TRBJ2-1): NAGVMQNPRHLVRRRGQEARLRCSPMKGHSHVYWYRQLPEEGLKFMVYLQKENIIDESGMPKERFSAEFPKEGPSILRIQQVVRGDSAAYFCASSGEQGSSYNEQFFGPGTRLTVL.

This chain joins TRBV15 and TRBJ2-5, with 7 bases aligning to TRBD2. Germline CDR1 and CDR2: LNHNV and YYDKDF (reference sequence). V trimming: 5 bases; J trimming: 5 bases; junction bases outside the gene matches: 8. The CDR3 spans 14 residues. The DNA of the CDR3 is TGTGCCACCAGCCGGGGCGGGAGCTTGGAGACCCAGTACTTC. Protein product: CATSRGGSLETQYF.

The chain recombines TRBV28 with TRBJ1-4; no firm D call. Trimming pared 6 bases from V and 5 bases from J, leaving 13 bases between. The germline CDR1 and CDR2 sequences are MDHEN and SYDVKM. The CDR3 sequence is 14 residues long. The CDR3 nucleotides are TGTGCCAGCAGCGAACTCGGGCCAAATGAAAAACTGTTTTTT. This translates into CASSELGPNEKLFF.

V and J are TRBV6-5 and TRBJ2-7, with 7 positions matching TRBD2. The V and J ends lost 4 bases and 5 bases, in that order; junction bases with no gene match: 11. The V gene's germline CDR1 is MNHEY and CDR2 SVGAGI. This CDR3 comprises 15 residues. CDR3 in amino acids: CASSSGGGVKDEQYF. In DNA form, the CDR3 reads TGTGCCAGCAGTTCCGGTGGGGGGGTTAAGGACGAGCAGTACTTC.

The rearrangement uses TRBV14 and TRBJ2-3; TRBD2 is a possible D gene (6 bases). Germline CDR1 is SGHDN and CDR2 is FVKESK. This CDR3 comprises 14 residues. V was shortened by 8 bases and J by 2 bases, with 14 bases between the two germline ends. The CDR3 here is CASAYGGATDTQYF. The CDR3 DNA reads TGTGCCAGCGCCTACGGGGGAGCCACAGATACGCAGTATTTT.

The V gene is TRBV5-1, the J gene TRBJ2-2; 14 bases match TRBD2. Per germline, CDR1 SGHRS and CDR2 YFSETQ. The CDR3 has 17 amino acids. Unmatched junction bases numbered 2, after V lost 0 bases and J lost 4 bases. The CDR3 is CASSLGLAGGRTGELFF. The DNA for the CDR3 is TGCGCCAGCAGCTTGGGACTAGCGGGGGGGCGCACCGGGGAGCTGTTTTTT.

V and J are TRBV6-2 or TRBV6-3 and TRBJ2-7; D perhaps matches TRBD2 (6 bases). V gave up 4 bases and J gave up 0 bases, with 10 bases separating them. The CDR3 is 14 residues long. CDR1 and CDR2 (germline): MNHEY, SVGEGT. Written as DNA, the CDR3 is TGTGCCAGCAGTTGGCTAGCGTCCTCCTACGAGCAGTACTTC. This codes for CASSWLASSYEQYF.